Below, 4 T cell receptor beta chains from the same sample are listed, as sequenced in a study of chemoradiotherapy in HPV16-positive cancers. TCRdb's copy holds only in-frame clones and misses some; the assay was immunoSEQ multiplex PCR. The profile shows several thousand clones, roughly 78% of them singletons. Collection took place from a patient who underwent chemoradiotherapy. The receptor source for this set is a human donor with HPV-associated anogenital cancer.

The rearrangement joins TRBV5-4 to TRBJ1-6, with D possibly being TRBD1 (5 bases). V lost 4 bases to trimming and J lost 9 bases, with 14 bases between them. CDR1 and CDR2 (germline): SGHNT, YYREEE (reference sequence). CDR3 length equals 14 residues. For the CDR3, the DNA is TGTGCCAGCAGCAACCGGGGCAGGTTTTCACCCCTCCACTTT. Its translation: CASSNRGRFSPLHF.

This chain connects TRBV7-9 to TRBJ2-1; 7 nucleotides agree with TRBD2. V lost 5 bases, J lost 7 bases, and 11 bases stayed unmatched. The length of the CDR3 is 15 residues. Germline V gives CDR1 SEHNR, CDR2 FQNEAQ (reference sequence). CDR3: CASSPWGGPLNEQFF. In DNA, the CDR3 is TGTGCCAGCAGCCCCTGGGGGGGACCCCTGAATGAGCAGTTCTTC.

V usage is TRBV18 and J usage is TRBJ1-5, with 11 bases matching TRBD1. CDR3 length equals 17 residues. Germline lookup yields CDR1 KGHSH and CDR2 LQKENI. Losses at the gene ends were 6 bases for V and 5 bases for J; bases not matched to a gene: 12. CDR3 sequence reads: CASSPRGQGASHQPQHF. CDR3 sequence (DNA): TGTGCCAGCTCTCCCCGAGGACAGGGGGCTTCTCATCAGCCCCAGCATTTT.

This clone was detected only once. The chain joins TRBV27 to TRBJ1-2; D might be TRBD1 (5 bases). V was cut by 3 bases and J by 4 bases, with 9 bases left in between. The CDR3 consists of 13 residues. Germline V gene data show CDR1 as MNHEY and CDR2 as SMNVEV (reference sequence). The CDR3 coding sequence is TGTGCCAGCAGTTTTAGCGGGGGCTATGGCTACACCTTC. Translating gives CASSFSGGYGYTF.